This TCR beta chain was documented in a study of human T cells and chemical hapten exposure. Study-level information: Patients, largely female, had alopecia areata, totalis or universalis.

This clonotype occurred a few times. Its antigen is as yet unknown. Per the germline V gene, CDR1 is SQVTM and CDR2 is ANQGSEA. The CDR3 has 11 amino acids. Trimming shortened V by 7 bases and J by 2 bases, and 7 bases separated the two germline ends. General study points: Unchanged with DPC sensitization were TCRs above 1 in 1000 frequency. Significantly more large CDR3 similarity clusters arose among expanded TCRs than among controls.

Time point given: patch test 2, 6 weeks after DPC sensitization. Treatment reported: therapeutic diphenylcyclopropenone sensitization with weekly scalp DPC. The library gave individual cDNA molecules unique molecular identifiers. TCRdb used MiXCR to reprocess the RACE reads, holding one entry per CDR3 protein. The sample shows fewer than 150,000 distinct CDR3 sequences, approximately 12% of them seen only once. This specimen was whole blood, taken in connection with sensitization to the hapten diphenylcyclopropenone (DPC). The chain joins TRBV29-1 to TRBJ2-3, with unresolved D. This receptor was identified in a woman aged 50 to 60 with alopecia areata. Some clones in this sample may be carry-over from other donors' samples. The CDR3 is CSASYTDTQYF. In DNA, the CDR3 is TGCAGCGCCTCCTACACAGATACGCAGTATTTT.